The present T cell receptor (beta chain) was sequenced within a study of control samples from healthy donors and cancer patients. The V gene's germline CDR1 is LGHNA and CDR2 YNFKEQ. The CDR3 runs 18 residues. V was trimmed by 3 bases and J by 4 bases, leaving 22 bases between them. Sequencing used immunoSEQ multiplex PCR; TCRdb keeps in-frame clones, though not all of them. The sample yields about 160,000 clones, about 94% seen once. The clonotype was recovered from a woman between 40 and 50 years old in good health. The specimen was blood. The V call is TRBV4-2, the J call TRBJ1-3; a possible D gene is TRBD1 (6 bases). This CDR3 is CASSQRGANSGHGNTIYF. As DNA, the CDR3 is TGTGCCAGCAGCCAGAGAGGGGCTAACTCGGGACACGGAAACACCATATATTTT.